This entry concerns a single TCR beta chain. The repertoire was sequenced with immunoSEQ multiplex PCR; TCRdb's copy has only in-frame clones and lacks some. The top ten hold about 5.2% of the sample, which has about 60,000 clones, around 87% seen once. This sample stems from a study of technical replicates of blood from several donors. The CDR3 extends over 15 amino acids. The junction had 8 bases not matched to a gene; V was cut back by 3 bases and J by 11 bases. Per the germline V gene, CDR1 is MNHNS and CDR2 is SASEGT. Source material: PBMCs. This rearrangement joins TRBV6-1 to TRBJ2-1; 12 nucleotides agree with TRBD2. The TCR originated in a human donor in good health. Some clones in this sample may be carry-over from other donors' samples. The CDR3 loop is CASSEGGLAGGKQFF. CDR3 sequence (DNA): TGTGCCAGCAGTGAGGGGGGGCTAGCGGGAGGGAAGCAGTTCTTC.